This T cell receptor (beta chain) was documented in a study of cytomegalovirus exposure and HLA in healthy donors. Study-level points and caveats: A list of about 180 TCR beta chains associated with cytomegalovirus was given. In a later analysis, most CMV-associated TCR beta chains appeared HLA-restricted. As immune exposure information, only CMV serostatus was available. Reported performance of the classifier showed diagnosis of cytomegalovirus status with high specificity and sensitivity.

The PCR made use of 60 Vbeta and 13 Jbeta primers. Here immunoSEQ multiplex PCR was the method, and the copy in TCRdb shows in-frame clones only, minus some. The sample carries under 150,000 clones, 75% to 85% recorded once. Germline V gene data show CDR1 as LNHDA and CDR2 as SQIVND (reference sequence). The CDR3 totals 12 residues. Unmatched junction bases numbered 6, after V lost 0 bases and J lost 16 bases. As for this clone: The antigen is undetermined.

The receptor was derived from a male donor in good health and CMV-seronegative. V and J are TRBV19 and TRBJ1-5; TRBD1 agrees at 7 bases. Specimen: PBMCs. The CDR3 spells CASSIEQTGLHF. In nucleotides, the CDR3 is TGTGCCAGTAGTATAGAGCAGACAGGGTTACATTTT. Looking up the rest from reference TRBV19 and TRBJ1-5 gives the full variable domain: DGGITQSPKYLFRKEGQNVTLSCEQNLNHDAMYWYRQDPGQGLRLIYYSQIVNDFQKGDIAEGYSVSREKKESFPLTVTSAQKNPTAFYLCASSIEQTGLHFGDGTRLSIL.